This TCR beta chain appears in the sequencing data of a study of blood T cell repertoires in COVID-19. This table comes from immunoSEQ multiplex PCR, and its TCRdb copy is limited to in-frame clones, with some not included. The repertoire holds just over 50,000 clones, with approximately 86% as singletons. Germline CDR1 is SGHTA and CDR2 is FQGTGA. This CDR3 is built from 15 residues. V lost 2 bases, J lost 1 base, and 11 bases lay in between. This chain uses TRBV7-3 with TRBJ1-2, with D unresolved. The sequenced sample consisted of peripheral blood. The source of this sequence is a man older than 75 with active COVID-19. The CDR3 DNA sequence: TGTGCCAGCAGCTTATCCCCAGATGATAACTATGGCTACACCTTC. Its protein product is CASSLSPDDNYGYTF.